The 9 T cell receptor beta chains below were found in one sample sequenced in a study of control samples from healthy donors and cancer patients. Sequencing used immunoSEQ multiplex PCR; TCRdb keeps in-frame clones, though not all of them. The sample records about 110,000 clones, more than 85% being singletons. The sequenced material came from blood. Every receptor here comes from a woman aged 18-35 years in good health.

The chain combines TRBV7-6 with TRBJ2-2, with D maybe TRBD1 (6 bases). This CDR3 has 12 amino acids. The germline V gene has CDR1 SGHVS and CDR2 FNYEAQ. CDR3 DNA: TGTGCAGTTAGCAGGGGCACCGGGGAGCTGTTTTTT. Translation gives CAVSRGTGELFF.

V and J are TRBV7-9 and TRBJ2-7, with a tentative D call TRBD2 (6 bases). The CDR3 covers 19 residues. The germline CDR1 and CDR2 sequences are SEHNR and FQNEAQ (reference sequence). Trimming took off 3 bases at V and 5 bases at J, with 29 bases between the two ends. The CDR3 is CASSFPSGDWTRGLNEQYF. The CDR3 DNA sequence: TGTGCCAGCAGCTTCCCCTCCGGGGACTGGACCCGAGGCCTTAACGAGCAGTACTTC.

This chain connects TRBV28 to TRBJ2-3; 12 bases align to TRBD1. The germline CDR1 and CDR2 sequences are MDHEN and SYDVKM. The CDR3 has 15 amino acids. The V and J ends lost 9 bases and 10 bases, in that order; junction bases with no gene match: 14. The CDR3 bases are TGTGCCAGTAGGACCGGGACAGGGGGCGGGGGGCCGCAGTATTTT. It codes for CASRTGTGGGGPQYF.

CDR3 sequence (DNA): TGTGCCAGCAGCCAAGGACTAGCGGGACGAAGCTCCTACAATGAGCAGTTCTTC. This codes for CASSQGLAGRSSYNEQFF. V is TRBV3-1 (or the pseudogene TRBV3-2) and J is TRBJ2-1; the match to TRBD2 covers 11 bases. Germline-derived CDR1 and CDR2 are LGHDT and YNNKEL (reference sequence). The CDR3 has 18 residues. Trimming took 1 base from V and 0 from J; bases not matched to a gene: 5.

J is TRBJ1-6 and V is TRBV4-3; D possibly corresponds to TRBD1 (5 bases). There are 17 residues in the CDR3. Germline V gene data show CDR1 as LGHNA and CDR2 as YSLEER. Deletions cut 0 bases from V and 7 bases from J, with 16 bases between. The CDR3 here is CASSQDTSWQGNSPLHF. DNA for the CDR3: TGCGCCAGCAGCCAAGATACGAGTTGGCAGGGAAATTCACCCCTCCACTTT.

The V gene is TRBV19, the J gene TRBJ2-4; 11 bases are shared with TRBD2. Germline values: CDR1 LNHDA, CDR2 SQIVND (reference sequence). This CDR3 is 15 amino acids long. V lost 8 bases and J lost 8; bases outside the gene matches: 11. The CDR3 sequence is CASGEDTSGGYIQYF. The CDR3 DNA reads TGTGCCAGTGGAGAAGATACTAGCGGGGGTTACATTCAGTACTTC.

The chain couples TRBV4-3 to TRBJ1-3, with 9 bases that match TRBD1. The germline gives CDR1 LGHNA, CDR2 YSLEER. V shed 3 bases and J 1 base; nucleotides not matched to a gene: 4. CDR3 length equals 16 residues. The CDR3 DNA reads as TGCGCCAGCAGCCAGAAAGGGACAGGGTCTGGAAACACCATATATTTT. Amino acids: CASSQKGTGSGNTIYF.

Here the CDR3 DNA reads TGTGCCAGCAGCTTAACCGGGACAGGGGTAGGGGAGACCCAGTACTTC. Its translation is CASSLTGTGVGETQYF. The chain links TRBV5-5 to TRBJ2-5; 10 bases line up with TRBD1. The CDR3 contains 16 residues. The trim removed 2 bases at V and 5 bases at J, leaving 9 bases unmatched. Germline CDR1 SGHKS, CDR2 YYEKEE (reference sequence).

This clone occurred once. CDR3 sequence: CASSRRDRVIMETQYF. The CDR3 DNA sequence: TGTGCCAGCAGCCGTAGGGACAGGGTTATTATGGAGACCCAGTACTTC. The V and J genes are TRBV7-2 and TRBJ2-5; TRBD1 agrees at 9 bases. The germline V gene encodes CDR1 SGHTA and CDR2 FQGNSA. The CDR3 has 16 amino acids. V lost 5 bases and J lost 5; bases outside the gene matches: 12. Full variable domain (missing parts from reference TRBV7-2 and TRBJ2-5): GAGVSQSPSNKVTEKGKDVELRCDPISGHTALYWYRQSLGQGLEFLIYFQGNSAPDKSGLPSDRFSAERTGGSVSTLTIQRTQQEDSAVYLCASSRRDRVIMETQYFGPGTRLLVL.